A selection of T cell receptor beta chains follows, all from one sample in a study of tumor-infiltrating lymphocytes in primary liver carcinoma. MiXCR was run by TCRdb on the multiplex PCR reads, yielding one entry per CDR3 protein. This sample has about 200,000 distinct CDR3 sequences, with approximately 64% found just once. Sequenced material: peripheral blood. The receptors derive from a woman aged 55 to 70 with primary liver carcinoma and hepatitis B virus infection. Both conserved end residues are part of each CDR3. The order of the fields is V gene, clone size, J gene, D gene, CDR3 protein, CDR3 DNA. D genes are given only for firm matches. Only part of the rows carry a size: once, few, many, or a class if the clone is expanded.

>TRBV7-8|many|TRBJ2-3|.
CASSLVNLLGTDTQYF
TGTGCCAGCAGCTTAGTAAACCTATTGGGCACAGATACGCAGTATTTT
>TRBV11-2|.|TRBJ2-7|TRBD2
CAGNQLGGLAGSGEQYF
TGTGCCGGCAACCAACTAGGAGGACTAGCGGGATCGGGCGAGCAGTACTTC
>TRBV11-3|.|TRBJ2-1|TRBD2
CASSLGTSLEQFF
TGTGCCAGCAGCTTAGGGACTAGCCTTGAGCAGTTCTTC
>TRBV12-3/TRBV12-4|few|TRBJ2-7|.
CASRLGGYEQYF
TGTGCCAGCAGGTTAGGGGGTTACGAGCAGTACTTC
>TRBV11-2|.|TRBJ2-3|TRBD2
CASSLDPSGRGADTQYF
TGTGCCAGCAGCTTAGATCCTAGCGGGAGGGGCGCGGATACGCAGTATTTT
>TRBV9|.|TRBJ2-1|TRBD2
CASSVLGLAEATQFF
TGTGCCAGCAGCGTACTGGGACTAGCGGAAGCCACCCAGTTCTTC
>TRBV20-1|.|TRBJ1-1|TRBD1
CSASPFGTGGIEAYF
TGCAGTGCTAGTCCCTTCGGGACAGGGGGCATTGAAGCTTACTTT
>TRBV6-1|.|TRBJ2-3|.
CASSEIPCLASTDTQYF
TGTGCCAGCAGTGAGATTCCCTGTTTGGCGAGTACAGATACGCAGTATTTT
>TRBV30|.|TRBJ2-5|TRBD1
CAWSRKRQGTKETQYF
TGTGCCTGGAGTCGAAAAAGACAGGGAACCAAAGAGACCCAGTACTTC
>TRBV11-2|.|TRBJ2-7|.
CASSLEEGEVYDQYF
TGTGCCAGCAGCTTAGAAGAGGGGGAGGTCTACGACCAGTACTTC
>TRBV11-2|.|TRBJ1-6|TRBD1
CASNLDWTGESPLYF
TGTGCCAGCAACTTAGATTGGACAGGGGAGTCACCCCTCTACTTT
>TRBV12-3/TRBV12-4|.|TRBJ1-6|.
CASSPESPYNSPLHF
TGTGCCAGCAGTCCCGAGAGTCCCTATAATTCACCCCTCCACTTT
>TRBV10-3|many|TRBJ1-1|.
CAISDLRGGANTEAFF
TGTGCCATCAGTGACCTCCGTGGGGGGGCGAACACTGAAGCTTTCTTT
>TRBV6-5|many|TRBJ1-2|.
CASSYSRRHQWGYTF
TGTGCCAGCAGTTACTCGAGGCGGCACCAGTGGGGCTACACCTTC
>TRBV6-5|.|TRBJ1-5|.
CASSYSGDQSQHF
TGTGCCAGCAGTTACAGTGGGGATCAGTCCCAGCATTTT
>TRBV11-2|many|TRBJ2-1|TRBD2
CASSPNGLTSGSRIHEQFF
TGTGCCAGCAGCCCAAACGGCCTGACTAGCGGGAGTCGTATTCATGAGCAGTTCTTC
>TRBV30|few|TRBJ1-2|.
CAWRRSFFYGYTF
TGTGCCTGGAGGCGCAGTTTTTTCTATGGCTACACCTTC
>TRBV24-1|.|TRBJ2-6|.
CATSDPGANVLTF
TGTGCCACCAGTGATCCTGGGGCCAACGTCCTGACTTTC
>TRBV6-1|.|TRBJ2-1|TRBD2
CASSDRGGRSSYNEQFF
TGTGCCAGCAGTGATCGGGGGGGCCGAAGCTCCTACAATGAGCAGTTTTTC
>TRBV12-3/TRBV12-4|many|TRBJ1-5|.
CASSYGGRGQPQHF
TGTGCCAGCAGTTACGGGGGCCGGGGGCAGCCCCAGCATTTT
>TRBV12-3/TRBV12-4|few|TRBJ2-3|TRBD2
CASSVGLAGYIDTQYF
TGTGCCAGCAGTGTGGGCCTAGCGGGGTACATAGATACGCAGTATTTT
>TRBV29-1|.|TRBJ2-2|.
CSVVTQSKTGELVF
TGCAGCGTTGTTACGCAGAGTAAGACCGGGGAGCTGGTTTTT